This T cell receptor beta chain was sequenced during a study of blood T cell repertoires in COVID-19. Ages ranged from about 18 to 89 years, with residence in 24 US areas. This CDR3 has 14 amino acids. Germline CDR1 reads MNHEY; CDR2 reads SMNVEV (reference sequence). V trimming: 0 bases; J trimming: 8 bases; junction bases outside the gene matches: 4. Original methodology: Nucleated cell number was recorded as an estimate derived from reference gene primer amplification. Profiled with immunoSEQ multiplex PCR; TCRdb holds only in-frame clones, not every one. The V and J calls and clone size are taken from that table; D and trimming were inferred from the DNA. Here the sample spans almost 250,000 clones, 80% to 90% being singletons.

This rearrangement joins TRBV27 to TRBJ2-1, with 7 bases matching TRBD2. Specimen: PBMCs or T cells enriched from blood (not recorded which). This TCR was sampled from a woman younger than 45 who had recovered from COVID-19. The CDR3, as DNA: TGTGCCAGCAGTTTATCGGGCGGGAGTTATGAGCAGTTCTTC. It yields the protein CASSLSGGSYEQFF.